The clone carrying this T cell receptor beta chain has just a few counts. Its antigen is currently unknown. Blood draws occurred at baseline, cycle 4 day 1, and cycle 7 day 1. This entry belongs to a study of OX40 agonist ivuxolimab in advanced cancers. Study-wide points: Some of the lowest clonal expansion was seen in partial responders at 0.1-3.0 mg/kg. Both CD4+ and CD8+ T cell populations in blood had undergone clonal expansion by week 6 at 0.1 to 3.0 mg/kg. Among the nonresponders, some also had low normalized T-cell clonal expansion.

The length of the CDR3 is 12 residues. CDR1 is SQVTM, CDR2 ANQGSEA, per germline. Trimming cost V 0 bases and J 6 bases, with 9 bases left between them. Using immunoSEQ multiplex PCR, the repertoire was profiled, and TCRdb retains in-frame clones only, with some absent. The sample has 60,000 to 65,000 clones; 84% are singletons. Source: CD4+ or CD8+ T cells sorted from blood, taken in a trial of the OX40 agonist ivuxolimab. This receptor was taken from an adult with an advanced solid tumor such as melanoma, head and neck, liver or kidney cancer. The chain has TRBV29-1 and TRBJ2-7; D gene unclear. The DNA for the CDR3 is TGCAGCGTTGAAGATCTAGGCATCGAGCAGTACTTC. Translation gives CSVEDLGIEQYF.